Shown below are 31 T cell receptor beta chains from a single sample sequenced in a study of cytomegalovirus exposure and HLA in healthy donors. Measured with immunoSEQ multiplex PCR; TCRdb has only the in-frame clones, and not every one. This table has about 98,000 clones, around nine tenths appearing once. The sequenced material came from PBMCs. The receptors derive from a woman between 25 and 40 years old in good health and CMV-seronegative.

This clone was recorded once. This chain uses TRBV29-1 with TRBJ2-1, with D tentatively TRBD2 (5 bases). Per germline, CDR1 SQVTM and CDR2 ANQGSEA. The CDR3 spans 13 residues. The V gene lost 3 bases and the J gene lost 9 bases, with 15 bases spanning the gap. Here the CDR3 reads CSVDSGVGFEQFF. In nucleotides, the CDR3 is TGCAGCGTTGACTCCGGGGTGGGCTTTGAGCAGTTCTTC.

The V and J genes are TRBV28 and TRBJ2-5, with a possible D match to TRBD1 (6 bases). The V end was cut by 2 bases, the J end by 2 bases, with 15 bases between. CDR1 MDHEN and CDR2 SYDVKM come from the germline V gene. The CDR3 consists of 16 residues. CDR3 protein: CASSLEDRRFQETQYF. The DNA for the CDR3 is TGTGCCAGCAGTTTAGAGGACAGACGATTTCAAGAGACCCAGTACTTC.

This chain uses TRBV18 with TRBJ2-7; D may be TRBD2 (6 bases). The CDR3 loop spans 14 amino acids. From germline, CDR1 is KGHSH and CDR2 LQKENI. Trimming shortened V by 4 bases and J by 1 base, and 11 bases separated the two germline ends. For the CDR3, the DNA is TGTGCCAGCTCACAAGGTCGGGGGTCCTACGAGCAGTACTTC. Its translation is CASSQGRGSYEQYF. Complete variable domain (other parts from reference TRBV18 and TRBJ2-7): NAGVMQNPRHLVRRRGQEARLRCSPMKGHSHVYWYRQLPEEGLKFMVYLQKENIIDESGMPKERFSAEFPKEGPSILRIQQVVRGDSAAYFCASSQGRGSYEQYFGPGTRLTVT.

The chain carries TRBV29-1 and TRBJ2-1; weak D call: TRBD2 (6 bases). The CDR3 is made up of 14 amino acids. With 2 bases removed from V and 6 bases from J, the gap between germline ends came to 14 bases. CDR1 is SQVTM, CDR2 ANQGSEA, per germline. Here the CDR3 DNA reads TGCAGCGTTGAAAATAGGCTAGCGTCCAATGAGCAGTTCTTC. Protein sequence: CSVENRLASNEQFF.

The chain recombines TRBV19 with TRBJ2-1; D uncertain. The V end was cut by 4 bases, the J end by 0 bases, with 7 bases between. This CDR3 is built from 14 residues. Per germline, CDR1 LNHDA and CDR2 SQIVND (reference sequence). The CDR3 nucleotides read TGTGCCAGTAGTAAAGCTCACTCCTACAATGAGCAGTTCTTC. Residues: CASSKAHSYNEQFF.

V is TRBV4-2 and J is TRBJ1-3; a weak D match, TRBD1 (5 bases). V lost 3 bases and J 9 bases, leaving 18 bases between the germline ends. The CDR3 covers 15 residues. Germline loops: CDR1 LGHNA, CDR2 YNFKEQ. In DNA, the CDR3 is TGTGCCAGCAGCCATACCGACGCGGGGGTGAGCACCATATATTTT. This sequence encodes CASSHTDAGVSTIYF.

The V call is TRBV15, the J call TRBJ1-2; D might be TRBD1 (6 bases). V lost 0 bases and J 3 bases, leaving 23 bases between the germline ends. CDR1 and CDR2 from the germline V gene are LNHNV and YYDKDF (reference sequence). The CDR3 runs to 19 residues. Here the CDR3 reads CATSRDIPGPGHGDYGYTF. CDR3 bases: TGTGCCACCAGCAGAGATATCCCCGGGCCGGGACACGGGGACTATGGCTACACCTTC.

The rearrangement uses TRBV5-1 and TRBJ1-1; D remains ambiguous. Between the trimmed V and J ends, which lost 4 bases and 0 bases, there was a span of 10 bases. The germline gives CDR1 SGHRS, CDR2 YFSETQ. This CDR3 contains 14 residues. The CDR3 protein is CASSLTYLNTEAFF. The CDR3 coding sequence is TGCGCCAGCAGCCTTACCTACCTGAACACTGAAGCTTTCTTT.

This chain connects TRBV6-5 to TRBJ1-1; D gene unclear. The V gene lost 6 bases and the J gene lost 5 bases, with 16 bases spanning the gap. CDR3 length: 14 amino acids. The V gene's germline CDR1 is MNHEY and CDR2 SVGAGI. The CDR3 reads CASSHDSLRTEAFF. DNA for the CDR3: TGTGCCAGCAGCCACGACTCCCTGCGGACTGAAGCTTTCTTT.

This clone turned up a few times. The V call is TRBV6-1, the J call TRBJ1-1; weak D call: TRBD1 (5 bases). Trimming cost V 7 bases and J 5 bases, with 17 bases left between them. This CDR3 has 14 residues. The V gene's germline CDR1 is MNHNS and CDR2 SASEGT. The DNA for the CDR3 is TGTGCCAGCAAATGGGGGACTCTGGGGACTGAAGCTTTCTTT. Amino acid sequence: CASKWGTLGTEAFF.

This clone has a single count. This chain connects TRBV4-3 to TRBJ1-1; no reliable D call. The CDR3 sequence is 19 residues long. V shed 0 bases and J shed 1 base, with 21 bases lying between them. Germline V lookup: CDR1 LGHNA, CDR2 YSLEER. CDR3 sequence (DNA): TGCGCCAGCAGCCAAGATTACTATCTTTCAGCAAACTGGAACACTGAAGCTTTCTTT. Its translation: CASSQDYYLSANWNTEAFF.

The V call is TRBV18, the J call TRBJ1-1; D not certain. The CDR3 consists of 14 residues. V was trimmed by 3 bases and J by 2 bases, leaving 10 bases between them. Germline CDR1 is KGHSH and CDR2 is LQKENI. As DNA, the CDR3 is TGTGCCAGCTCACCCAACAGTGGAAACACTGAAGCTTTCTTT. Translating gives CASSPNSGNTEAFF.

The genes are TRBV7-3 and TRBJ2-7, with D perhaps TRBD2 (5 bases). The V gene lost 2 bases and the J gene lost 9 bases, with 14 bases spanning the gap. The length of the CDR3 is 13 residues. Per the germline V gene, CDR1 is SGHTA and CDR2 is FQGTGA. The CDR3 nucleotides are TGTGCCAGCAGCTTAGGGCTGGGGAGAGGGCAGTACTTC. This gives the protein CASSLGLGRGQYF.

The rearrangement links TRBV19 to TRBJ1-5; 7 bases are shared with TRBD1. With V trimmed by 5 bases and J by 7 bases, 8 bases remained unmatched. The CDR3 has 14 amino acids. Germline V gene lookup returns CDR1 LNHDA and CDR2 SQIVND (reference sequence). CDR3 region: CASSLRDSTQPQHF. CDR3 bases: TGTGCCAGTAGTCTCCGGGACAGCACCCAGCCCCAGCATTTT.

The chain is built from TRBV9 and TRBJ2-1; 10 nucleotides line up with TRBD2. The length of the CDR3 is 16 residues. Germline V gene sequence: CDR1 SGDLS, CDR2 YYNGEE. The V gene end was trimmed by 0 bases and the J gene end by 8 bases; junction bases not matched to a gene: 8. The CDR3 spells CASSVGPSGSSDEQFF. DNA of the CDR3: TGTGCCAGCAGCGTAGGGCCTAGCGGGAGTTCGGATGAGCAGTTCTTC.

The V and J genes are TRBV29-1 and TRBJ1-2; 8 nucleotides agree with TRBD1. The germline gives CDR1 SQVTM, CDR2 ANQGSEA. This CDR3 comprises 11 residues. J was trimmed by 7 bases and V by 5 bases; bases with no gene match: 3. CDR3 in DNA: TGCAGCGTTACAGGGGGAAGTGGCTACACCTTC. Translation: CSVTGGSGYTF. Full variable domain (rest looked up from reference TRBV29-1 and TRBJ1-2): SAVISQKPSRDICQRGTSLTIQCQVDSQVTMMFWYRQQPGQSLTLIATANQGSEATYESGFVIDKFPISRPNLTFSTLTVSNMSPEDSSIYLCSVTGGSGYTFGSGTRLTVV.

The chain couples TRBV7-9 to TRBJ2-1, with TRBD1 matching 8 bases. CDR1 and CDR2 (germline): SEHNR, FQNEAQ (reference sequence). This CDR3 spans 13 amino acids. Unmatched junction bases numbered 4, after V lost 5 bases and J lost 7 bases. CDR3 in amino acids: CASSRTGGNEQFF. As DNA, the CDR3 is TGTGCCAGCAGCCGTACAGGGGGAAATGAGCAGTTCTTC.

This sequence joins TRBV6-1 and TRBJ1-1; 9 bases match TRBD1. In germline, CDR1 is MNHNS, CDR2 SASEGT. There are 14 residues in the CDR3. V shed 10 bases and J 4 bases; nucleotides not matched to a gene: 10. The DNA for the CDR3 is TGTGCCACCTCATCGACAGGGGGAAGCACTGAAGCTTTCTTT. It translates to CATSSTGGSTEAFF.

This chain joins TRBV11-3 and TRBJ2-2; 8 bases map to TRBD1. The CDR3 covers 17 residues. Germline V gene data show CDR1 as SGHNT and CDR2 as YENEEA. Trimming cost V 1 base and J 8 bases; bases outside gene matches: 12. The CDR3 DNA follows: TGTGCCAGCAGCTTAGGTTTCGGGACAGGCGCGAAGGGGGAGCTGTTTTTT. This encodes CASSLGFGTGAKGELFF.

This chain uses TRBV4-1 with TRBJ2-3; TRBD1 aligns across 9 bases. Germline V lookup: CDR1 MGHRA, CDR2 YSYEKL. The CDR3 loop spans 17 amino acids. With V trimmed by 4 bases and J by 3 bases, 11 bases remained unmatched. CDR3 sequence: CASSRVPGQGRTDTQYF. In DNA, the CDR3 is TGCGCCAGCAGCCGTGTCCCGGGACAGGGAAGGACAGATACGCAGTATTTT.

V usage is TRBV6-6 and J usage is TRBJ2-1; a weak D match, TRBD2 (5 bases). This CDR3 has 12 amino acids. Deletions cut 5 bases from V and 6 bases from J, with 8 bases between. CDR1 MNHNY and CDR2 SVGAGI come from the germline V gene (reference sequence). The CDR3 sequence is CASSQLANEQFF. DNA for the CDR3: TGTGCCAGCAGTCAGCTAGCCAATGAGCAGTTCTTC.

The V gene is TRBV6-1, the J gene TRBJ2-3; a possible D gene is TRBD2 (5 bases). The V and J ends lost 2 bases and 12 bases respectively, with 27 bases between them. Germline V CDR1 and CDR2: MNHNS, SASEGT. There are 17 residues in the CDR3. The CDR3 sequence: CASSENGVPWKKTDQYF. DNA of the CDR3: TGTGCCAGCAGTGAAAACGGGGTGCCGTGGAAAAAAACGGATCAGTATTTT.

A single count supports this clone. The CDR3 loop is CASRRDRDYTF. For the CDR3, the DNA is TGTGCCAGCAGACGGGACAGGGACTACACCTTC. This chain joins TRBV28 and TRBJ1-2; 9 bases line up with TRBD1. V gave up 6 bases and J gave up 10 bases; unmatched junction bases: 3. CDR3 size: 11 residues. CDR1 MDHEN and CDR2 SYDVKM come from the germline V gene.

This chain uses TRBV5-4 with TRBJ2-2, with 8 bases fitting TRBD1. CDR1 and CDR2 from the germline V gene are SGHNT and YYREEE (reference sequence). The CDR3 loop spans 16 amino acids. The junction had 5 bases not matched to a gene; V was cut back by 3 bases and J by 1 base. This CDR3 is CASSSTGQVNTGELFF. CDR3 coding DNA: TGTGCCAGCAGCTCGACGGGACAGGTGAACACCGGGGAGCTGTTTTTT.

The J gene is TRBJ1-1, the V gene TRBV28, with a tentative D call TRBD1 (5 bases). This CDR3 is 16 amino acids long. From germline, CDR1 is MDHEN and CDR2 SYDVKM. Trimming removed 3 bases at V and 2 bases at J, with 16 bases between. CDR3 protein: CASSLLGEAGNTEAFF. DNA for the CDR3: TGTGCCAGCAGTTTGTTGGGGGAGGCAGGTAACACTGAAGCTTTCTTT.

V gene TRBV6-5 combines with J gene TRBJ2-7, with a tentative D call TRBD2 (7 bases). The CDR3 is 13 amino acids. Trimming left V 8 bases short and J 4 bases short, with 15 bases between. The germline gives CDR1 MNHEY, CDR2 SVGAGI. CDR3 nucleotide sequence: TGTGCCAGCGGGGGGGCTTCTATGTACGAGCAGTACTTC. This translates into CASGGASMYEQYF.

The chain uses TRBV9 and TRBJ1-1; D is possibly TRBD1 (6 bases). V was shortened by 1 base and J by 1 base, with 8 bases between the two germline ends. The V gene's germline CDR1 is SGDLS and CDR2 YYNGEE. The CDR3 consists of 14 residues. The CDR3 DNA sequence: TGTGCCAGCAGCGTAACAGGGAAGAACACTGAAGCTTTCTTT. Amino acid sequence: CASSVTGKNTEAFF.

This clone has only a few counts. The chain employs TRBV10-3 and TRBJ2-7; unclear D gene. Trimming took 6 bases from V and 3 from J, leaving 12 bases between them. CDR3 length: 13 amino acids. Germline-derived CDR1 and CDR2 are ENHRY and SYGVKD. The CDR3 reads CAISPKAVYEQYF. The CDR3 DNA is TGTGCCATCAGCCCTAAGGCGGTCTACGAGCAGTACTTC.

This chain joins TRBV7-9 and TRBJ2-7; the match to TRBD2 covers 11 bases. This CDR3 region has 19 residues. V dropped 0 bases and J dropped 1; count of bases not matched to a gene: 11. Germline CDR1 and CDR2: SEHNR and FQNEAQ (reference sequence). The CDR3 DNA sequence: TGTGCCAGCAGCTTAGCGCGGGGACTAGCGGAGGCCGCTTCCTACGAGCAGTACTTC. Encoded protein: CASSLARGLAEAASYEQYF.

The CDR3 DNA reads as TGTGCCAGCGGGAGGGCCGGTGAGACCCAGTACTTC. Its translation: CASGRAGETQYF. This chain connects TRBV27 to TRBJ2-5, with 7 bases lining up with TRBD2. Per the germline V gene, CDR1 is MNHEY and CDR2 is SMNVEV (reference sequence). CDR3 length: 12 amino acids. V shed 8 bases, J shed 5 bases, and the junction held 5 bases outside the gene matches.

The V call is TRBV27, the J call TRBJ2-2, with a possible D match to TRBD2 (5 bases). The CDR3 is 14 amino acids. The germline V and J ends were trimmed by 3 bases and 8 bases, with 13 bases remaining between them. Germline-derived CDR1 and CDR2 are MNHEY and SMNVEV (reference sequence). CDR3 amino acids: CASSFVLRRGELFF. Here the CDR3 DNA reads TGTGCCAGCAGTTTTGTACTCCGGAGGGGGGAGCTGTTTTTT.